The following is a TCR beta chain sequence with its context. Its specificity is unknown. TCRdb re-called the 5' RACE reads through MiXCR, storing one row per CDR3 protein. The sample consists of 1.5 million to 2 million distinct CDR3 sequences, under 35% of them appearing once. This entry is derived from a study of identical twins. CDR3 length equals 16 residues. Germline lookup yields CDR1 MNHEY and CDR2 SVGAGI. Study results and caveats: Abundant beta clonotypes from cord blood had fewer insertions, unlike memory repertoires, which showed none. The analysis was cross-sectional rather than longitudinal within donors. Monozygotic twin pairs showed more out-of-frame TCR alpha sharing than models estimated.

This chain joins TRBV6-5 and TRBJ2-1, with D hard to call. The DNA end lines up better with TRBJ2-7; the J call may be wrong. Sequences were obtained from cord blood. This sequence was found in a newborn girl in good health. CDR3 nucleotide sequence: TGTGCCAGCAGTAATGGTCCGTCGACCTCCTACAATGAGCAGTACTTC. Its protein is CASSNGPSTSYNEQYF.